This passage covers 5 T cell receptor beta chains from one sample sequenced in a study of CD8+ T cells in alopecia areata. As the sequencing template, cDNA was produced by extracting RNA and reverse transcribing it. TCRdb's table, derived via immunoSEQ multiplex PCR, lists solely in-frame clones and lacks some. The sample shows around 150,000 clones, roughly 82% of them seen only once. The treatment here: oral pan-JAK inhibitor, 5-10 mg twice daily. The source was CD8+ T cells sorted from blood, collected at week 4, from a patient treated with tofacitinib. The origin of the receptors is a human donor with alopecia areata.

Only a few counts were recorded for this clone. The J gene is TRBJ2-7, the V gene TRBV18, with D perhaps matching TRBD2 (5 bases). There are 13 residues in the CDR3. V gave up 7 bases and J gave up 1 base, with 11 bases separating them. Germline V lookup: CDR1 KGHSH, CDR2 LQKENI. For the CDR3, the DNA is TGTGCCAGCTTACTGACGGGGTCCTACGAGCAGTACTTC. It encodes CASLLTGSYEQYF.

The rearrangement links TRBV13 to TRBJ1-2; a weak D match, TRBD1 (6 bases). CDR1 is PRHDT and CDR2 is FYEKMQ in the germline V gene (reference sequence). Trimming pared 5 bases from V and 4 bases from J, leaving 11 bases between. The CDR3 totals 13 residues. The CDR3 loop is CASSRGGAYGYTF. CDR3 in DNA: TGTGCCAGCAGCAGAGGGGGGGCCTATGGCTACACCTTC.

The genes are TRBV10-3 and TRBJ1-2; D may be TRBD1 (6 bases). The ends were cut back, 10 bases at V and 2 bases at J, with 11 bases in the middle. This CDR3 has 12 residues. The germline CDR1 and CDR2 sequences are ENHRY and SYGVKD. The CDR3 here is CATQTGNYGYTF. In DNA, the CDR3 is TGTGCCACGCAGACAGGAAACTATGGCTACACCTTC.

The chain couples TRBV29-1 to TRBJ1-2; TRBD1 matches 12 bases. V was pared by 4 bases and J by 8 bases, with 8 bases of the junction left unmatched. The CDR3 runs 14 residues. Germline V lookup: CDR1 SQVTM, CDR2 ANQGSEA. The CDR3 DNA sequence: TGCAGCGTTGGGGGGACAGGGGGCGCGGGCGGCTACACCTTC. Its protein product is CSVGGTGGAGGYTF.

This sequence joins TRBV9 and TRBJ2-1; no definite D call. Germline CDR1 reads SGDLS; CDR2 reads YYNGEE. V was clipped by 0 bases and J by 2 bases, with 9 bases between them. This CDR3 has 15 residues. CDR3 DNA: TGTGCCAGCAGCGTAGGGGATGACGCCTACAATGAGCAGTTCTTC. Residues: CASSVGDDAYNEQFF.